This T cell receptor beta chain emerged from a study of Graves' ophthalmopathy and Graves' hyperthyroidism. This CDR3 has 12 residues. V shed 6 bases and J shed 8 bases, with 13 bases lying between them. Germline V gives CDR1 SGHTA, CDR2 FQGTGA. Among the exclusions were patients with other autoimmune diseases, uncontrolled infections, pregnancy or lactation. Worth noting for this clonotype: Its target is not known.

Beta-chain TCR CDR3 regions were amplified from RNA transcripts. Investigators did first-round RT-PCR with HTBI primers, then second-round multiplex PCR. TCRdb reprocessed the multiplex PCR reads via MiXCR and lists one record per CDR3 protein. The repertoire holds 450,000 or so distinct CDR3 sequences, with approximately 15% as singletons. Study-wide findings and caveats: Discrimination between ophthalmopathy and stable hyperthyroidism by a 13-signature model showed 87.88% sensitivity and about 84% specificity. Its predictions of ophthalmopathy progression gave the model 65% to 71% sensitivity and 72% to 75% specificity. Blood was where most expanded thyroid clonotypes above 0.001 frequency also turned up.

The chain uses TRBV7-3 and TRBJ1-2; D uncertain. The TCR comes from a woman aged 25-40 years with Graves' ophthalmopathy. The sequenced sample was blood. In nucleotides, the CDR3 is TGTGCCAGCAGTCAACCGGTAGGGGGCTACACCTTC. This gives the protein CASSQPVGGYTF.